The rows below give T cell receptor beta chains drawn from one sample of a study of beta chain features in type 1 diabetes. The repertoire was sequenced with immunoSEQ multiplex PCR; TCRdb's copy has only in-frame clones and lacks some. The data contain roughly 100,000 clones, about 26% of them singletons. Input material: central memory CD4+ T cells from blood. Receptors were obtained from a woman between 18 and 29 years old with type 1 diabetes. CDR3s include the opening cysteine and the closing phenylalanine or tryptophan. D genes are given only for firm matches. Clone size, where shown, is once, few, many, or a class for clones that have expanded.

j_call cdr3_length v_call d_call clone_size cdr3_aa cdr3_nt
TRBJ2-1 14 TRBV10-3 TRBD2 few CAIRTSGDYNEQFF TGTGCCATCAGGACTAGCGGGGATTACAATGAGCAGTTCTTC
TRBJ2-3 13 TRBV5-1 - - CASSGRLSDTQYF TGCGCCAGCAGCGGCCGACTCTCAGATACGCAGTATTTT
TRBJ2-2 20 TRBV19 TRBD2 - CASSPGWASGRSDETGELFF TGTGCCAGTAGCCCAGGGTGGGCTAGCGGGAGATCGGATGAGACCGGGGAGCTGTTTTTT
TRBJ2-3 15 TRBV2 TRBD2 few CASRPSGSGTDTQYF TGTGCCAGCAGACCTAGCGGGAGTGGCACAGATACGCAGTATTTT
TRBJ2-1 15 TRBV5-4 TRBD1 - CASSSKGQVYNEQFF TGTGCCAGCAGCTCGAAGGGACAGGTCTACAATGAGCAGTTCTTC
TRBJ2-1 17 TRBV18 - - CASSPRARSGGAGEQFF TGTGCCAGCTCACCACGAGCCCGGTCGGGGGGCGCGGGTGAGCAGTTCTTC
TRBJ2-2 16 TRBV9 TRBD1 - CASSVAGTAFTGELFF TGTGCCAGCAGCGTAGCTGGGACAGCTTTTACCGGGGAGCTGTTTTTT
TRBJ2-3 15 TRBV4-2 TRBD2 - CASSQGLAGTDTQYF TGTGCCAGCAGCCAGGGATTAGCGGGAACAGATACGCAGTATTTT
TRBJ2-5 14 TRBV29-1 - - CSVSITGSGETQYF TGCAGCGTTTCGATAACAGGGAGTGGTGAGACCCAGTACTTC
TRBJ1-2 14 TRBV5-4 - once CASSLGHRNYGYTF TGTGCCAGCAGCTTGGGACACCGGAACTATGGCTACACCTTC
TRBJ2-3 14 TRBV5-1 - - CASGRTGREDTQYF TGCGCCAGCGGTAGGACTGGTCGTGAGGATACGCAGTATTTT
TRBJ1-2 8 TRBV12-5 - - CPTSGYTF TGTCCTACGAGCGGCTACACCTTC
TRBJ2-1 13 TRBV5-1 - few CASRTSGGNEQFF TGCGCCAGCAGGACCTCGGGTGGGAATGAGCAGTTCTTC
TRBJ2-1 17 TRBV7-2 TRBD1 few CASSTPPGTGAYNEQFF TGTGCCAGCAGCACCCCACCCGGGACAGGGGCGTACAATGAGCAGTTCTTC
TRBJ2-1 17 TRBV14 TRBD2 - CASSQLYAGGAYNEQFF TGTGCCAGCAGCCAACTTTACGCGGGAGGTGCCTACAATGAGCAGTTCTTC
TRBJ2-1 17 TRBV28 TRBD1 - CASSPQVGQGKGNEQFF TGTGCCAGCAGCCCCCAGGTGGGACAGGGGAAGGGCAATGAGCAGTTCTTC